A selection of T cell receptor beta chains follows, all from one sample in a study of cytomegalovirus exposure and HLA in healthy donors. Here immunoSEQ multiplex PCR was the method, and the copy in TCRdb shows in-frame clones only, minus some. The table includes roughly 150,000 clones, roughly three quarters detected once. Source material: PBMCs. The receptors derive from a woman between 40 and 50 years old in good health and CMV-seronegative. Each CDR3 is given with its conserved first and last residue. Each record gives: V gene, J gene, clone size, D gene, CDR3 protein. The D gene is left open where the match is weak. Expanded clones are given a class, and other clones once, few, many or no size at all.

V gene: TRBV10-3; J gene: TRBJ2-3; clone size: -; D gene: TRBD2; CDR3 protein: CAIRPSGADTDTQYF
V gene: TRBV5-1; J gene: TRBJ2-3; clone size: -; D gene: -; CDR3 protein: CASSLVSDTQYF
V gene: TRBV27; J gene: TRBJ2-7; clone size: -; D gene: TRBD1; CDR3 protein: CASNTLRDSSYEQYF
V gene: TRBV6-5; J gene: TRBJ2-3; clone size: -; D gene: TRBD2; CDR3 protein: CASSYSGLAGTDTQYF
V gene: TRBV19; J gene: TRBJ2-2; clone size: -; D gene: -; CDR3 protein: CASSWHRNTGELFF
V gene: TRBV6-5; J gene: TRBJ2-5; clone size: -; D gene: -; CDR3 protein: CASSMGGGEQYF
V gene: TRBV5-1; J gene: TRBJ1-5; clone size: -; D gene: TRBD1; CDR3 protein: CASSLGGTGNQPQHF
V gene: TRBV11-3; J gene: TRBJ1-1; clone size: -; D gene: -; CDR3 protein: CASSLDPERGTEAFF
V gene: TRBV9; J gene: TRBJ1-3; clone size: -; D gene: -; CDR3 protein: CASSPGELNTIYF
V gene: TRBV2; J gene: TRBJ2-3; clone size: -; D gene: -; CDR3 protein: CVGTKEASFADTQYF
V gene: TRBV4-2; J gene: TRBJ2-3; clone size: few; D gene: TRBD1; CDR3 protein: CASSQDPGQGTDTQYF
V gene: TRBV9; J gene: TRBJ2-2; clone size: -; D gene: -; CDR3 protein: CASSKPGSERGGELFF
V gene: TRBV27; J gene: TRBJ2-2; clone size: -; D gene: TRBD2; CDR3 protein: CASSRRGANTGELFF
V gene: TRBV28; J gene: TRBJ2-4; clone size: -; D gene: -; CDR3 protein: CASSPELGREIAKNSQYF
V gene: TRBV28; J gene: TRBJ1-2; clone size: -; D gene: TRBD1; CDR3 protein: CASSPPGQGPNYGYTF
V gene: TRBV5-4; J gene: TRBJ1-6; clone size: -; D gene: TRBD1; CDR3 protein: CASSLPGTGSNSPLHF
V gene: TRBV29-1; J gene: TRBJ2-1; clone size: -; D gene: -; CDR3 protein: CSVRTVTNNEQFF
V gene: TRBV28; J gene: TRBJ1-4; clone size: -; D gene: -; CDR3 protein: CASSLSFGQTNEKLFF
V gene: TRBV21-1; J gene: TRBJ2-5; clone size: -; D gene: -; CDR3 protein: CATYPPRETQYF
V gene: TRBV5-1; J gene: TRBJ2-5; clone size: -; D gene: TRBD1; CDR3 protein: CASSRGTAQETQYF
V gene: TRBV5-1; J gene: TRBJ1-1; clone size: -; D gene: -; CDR3 protein: CASSSPQGQTEAFF
V gene: TRBV7-9; J gene: TRBJ2-1; clone size: -; D gene: TRBD2; CDR3 protein: CASSSTSGGLYEQFF
V gene: TRBV5-5; J gene: TRBJ2-7; clone size: -; D gene: TRBD2; CDR3 protein: CASSTSEGYGQYF
V gene: TRBV30; J gene: TRBJ2-1; clone size: -; D gene: -; CDR3 protein: CAWSVRAGRNEQFF
V gene: TRBV19; J gene: TRBJ2-7; clone size: few; D gene: TRBD2; CDR3 protein: CASSQRGSSIEQYF
V gene: TRBV9; J gene: TRBJ2-7; clone size: -; D gene: TRBD1; CDR3 protein: CASSPTPGQVYEQYF
V gene: TRBV11-3; J gene: TRBJ2-5; clone size: -; D gene: -; CDR3 protein: CASSFASSSSQETQYF
V gene: TRBV7-8; J gene: TRBJ2-5; clone size: -; D gene: -; CDR3 protein: CASSLAHEGQETQYF
V gene: TRBV7-9; J gene: TRBJ2-7; clone size: -; D gene: -; CDR3 protein: CASSTTSSQGYEQYF
V gene: TRBV28; J gene: TRBJ1-5; clone size: few; D gene: -; CDR3 protein: CASRRILREPQHF
V gene: TRBV7-2; J gene: TRBJ2-1; clone size: -; D gene: TRBD2; CDR3 protein: CASSSHTGLVFDEQFF
V gene: TRBV6-5; J gene: TRBJ2-7; clone size: -; D gene: TRBD2; CDR3 protein: CASSYGGGVTYEQYF
V gene: TRBV7-6; J gene: TRBJ1-1; clone size: few; D gene: TRBD1; CDR3 protein: CASSLAGNRGTEAFF
V gene: TRBV13; J gene: TRBJ2-7; clone size: few; D gene: -; CDR3 protein: CASSPSRGYEQYF
V gene: TRBV7-8; J gene: TRBJ1-1; clone size: -; D gene: -; CDR3 protein: CASSPQQGTEAFF
V gene: TRBV5-6; J gene: TRBJ2-6; clone size: -; D gene: -; CDR3 protein: CASSYHINSAGANVLTF
V gene: TRBV27; J gene: TRBJ2-3; clone size: -; D gene: TRBD2; CDR3 protein: CASSFGGTDTQYF
V gene: TRBV19; J gene: TRBJ2-3; clone size: -; D gene: TRBD2; CDR3 protein: CASTRGANTDTQYF
V gene: TRBV2; J gene: TRBJ2-1; clone size: -; D gene: TRBD1; CDR3 protein: CASRGGQGFDNEQFF
V gene: TRBV19; J gene: TRBJ1-5; clone size: -; D gene: -; CDR3 protein: CASSMGSSNQPQHF
V gene: TRBV5-4; J gene: TRBJ1-1; clone size: few; D gene: -; CDR3 protein: CASSLASVMNTEAFF
V gene: TRBV28; J gene: TRBJ2-2; clone size: -; D gene: TRBD1; CDR3 protein: CASSKTTGYSGELFF
V gene: TRBV5-1; J gene: TRBJ2-6; clone size: once; D gene: TRBD1; CDR3 protein: CASSVPGQGATGANVLTF
V gene: TRBV5-6; J gene: TRBJ2-7; clone size: -; D gene: -; CDR3 protein: CASSLVAANFYEQYF
V gene: TRBV15; J gene: TRBJ1-1; clone size: -; D gene: TRBD1; CDR3 protein: CATSSRTGFTTEAFF
V gene: TRBV6-4; J gene: TRBJ2-1; clone size: once; D gene: TRBD2; CDR3 protein: CASSESGSSYNEQFF
V gene: TRBV10-3; J gene: TRBJ2-7; clone size: -; D gene: TRBD2; CDR3 protein: CAISESTLAGEEYF
V gene: TRBV7-3; J gene: TRBJ2-5; clone size: -; D gene: -; CDR3 protein: CASSATGRPQETQYF
V gene: TRBV28; J gene: TRBJ2-7; clone size: -; D gene: TRBD1; CDR3 protein: CASSSYRGAYEQYF
V gene: TRBV28; J gene: TRBJ2-4; clone size: -; D gene: TRBD1; CDR3 protein: CASSASKGAGYIQYF
V gene: TRBV19; J gene: TRBJ2-7; clone size: -; D gene: -; CDR3 protein: CASSPPGQRAYEQYF
V gene: TRBV28; J gene: TRBJ2-2; clone size: -; D gene: -; CDR3 protein: CASSQGKAELFF
V gene: TRBV4-1; J gene: TRBJ1-5; clone size: few; D gene: TRBD1; CDR3 protein: CASSQGQGSVEQPQHF
V gene: TRBV6-1; J gene: TRBJ2-1; clone size: -; D gene: -; CDR3 protein: CASSEYRGNEQFF
V gene: TRBV5-1; J gene: TRBJ2-1; clone size: -; D gene: -; CDR3 protein: CASSPQGYNEQFF